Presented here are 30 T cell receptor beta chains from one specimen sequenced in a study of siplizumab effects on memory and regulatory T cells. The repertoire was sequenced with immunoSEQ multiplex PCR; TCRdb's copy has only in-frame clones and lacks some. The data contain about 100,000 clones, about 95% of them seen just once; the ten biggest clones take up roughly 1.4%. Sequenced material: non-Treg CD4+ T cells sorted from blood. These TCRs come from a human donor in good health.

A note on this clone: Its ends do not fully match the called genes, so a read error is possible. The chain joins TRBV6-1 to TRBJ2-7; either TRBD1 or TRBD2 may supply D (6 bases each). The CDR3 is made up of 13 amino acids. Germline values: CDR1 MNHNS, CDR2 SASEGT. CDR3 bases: TGTGCCGGCAGTGAGGGGGGATATCTCGAGCAGTACTTC. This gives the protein CAGSEGGYLEQYF.

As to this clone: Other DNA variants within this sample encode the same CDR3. CDR3 sequence (DNA): TGTGCCAGCTCACCAGGTCTGTCTAGCACAGATACGCAGTATTTT. Its protein is CASSPGLSSTDTQYF. The V gene is TRBV18, the J gene TRBJ2-3, with unresolved D. Germline assignment: CDR1 KGHSH and CDR2 LQKENI. CDR3 size: 15 residues. The V end was cut by 2 bases, the J end by 0 bases, with 9 bases between.

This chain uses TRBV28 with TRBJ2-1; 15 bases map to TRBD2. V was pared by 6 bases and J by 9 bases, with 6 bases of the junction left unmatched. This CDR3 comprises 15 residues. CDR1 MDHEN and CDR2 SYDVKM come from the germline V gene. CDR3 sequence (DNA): TGTGCCAGCAGGGACGGACTAGCGGGAGGGATTGAGCAGTTCTTC. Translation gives CASRDGLAGGIEQFF.

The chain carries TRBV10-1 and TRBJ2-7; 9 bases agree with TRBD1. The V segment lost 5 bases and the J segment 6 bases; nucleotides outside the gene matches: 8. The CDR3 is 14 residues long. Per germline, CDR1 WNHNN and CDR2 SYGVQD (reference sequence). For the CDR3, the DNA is TGCGCCAGCAGTCAACAGGGGGCCCCCTCCGAGCAGTACTTC. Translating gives CASSQQGAPSEQYF.

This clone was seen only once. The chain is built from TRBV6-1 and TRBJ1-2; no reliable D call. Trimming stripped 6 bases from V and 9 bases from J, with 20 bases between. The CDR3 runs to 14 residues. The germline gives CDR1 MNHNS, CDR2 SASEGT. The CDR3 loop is CASRDPGVLTRYTF. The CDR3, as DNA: TGTGCCAGCAGAGACCCCGGGGTACTCACCCGCTACACCTTC.

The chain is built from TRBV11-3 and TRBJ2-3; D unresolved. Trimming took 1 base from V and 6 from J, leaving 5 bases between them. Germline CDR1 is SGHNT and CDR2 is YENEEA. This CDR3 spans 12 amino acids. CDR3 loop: CASSLVGDTQYF. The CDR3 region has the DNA TGTGCCAGCAGCTTAGTTGGTGATACGCAGTATTTT.

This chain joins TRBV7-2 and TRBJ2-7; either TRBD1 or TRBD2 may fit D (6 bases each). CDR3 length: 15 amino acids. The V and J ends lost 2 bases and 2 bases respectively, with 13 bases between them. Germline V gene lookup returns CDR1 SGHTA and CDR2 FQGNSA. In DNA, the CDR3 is TGTGCCAGCAGCTTAAACAGGGAGCGGGCCTACGAGCAGTACTTC. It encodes CASSLNRERAYEQYF.

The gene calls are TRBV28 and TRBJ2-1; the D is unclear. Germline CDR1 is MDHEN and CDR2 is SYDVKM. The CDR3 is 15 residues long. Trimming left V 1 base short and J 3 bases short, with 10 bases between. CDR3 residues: CASSLFLASYNEQFF. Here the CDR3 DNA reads TGTGCCAGCAGTTTATTTTTGGCCAGCTACAATGAGCAGTTCTTC. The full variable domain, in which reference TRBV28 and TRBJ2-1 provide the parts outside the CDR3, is DVKVTQSSRYLVKRTGEKVFLECVQDMDHENMFWYRQDPGLGLRLIYFSYDVKMKEKGDIPEGYSVSREKKERFSLILESASTNQTSMYLCASSLFLASYNEQFFGPGTRLTVL.

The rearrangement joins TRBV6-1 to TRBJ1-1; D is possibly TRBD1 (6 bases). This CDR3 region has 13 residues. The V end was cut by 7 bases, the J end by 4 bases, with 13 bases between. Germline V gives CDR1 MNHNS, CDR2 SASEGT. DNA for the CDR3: TGTGCCAGCATCAACAGGGTGGGCACTGAAGCTTTCTTT. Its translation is CASINRVGTEAFF.

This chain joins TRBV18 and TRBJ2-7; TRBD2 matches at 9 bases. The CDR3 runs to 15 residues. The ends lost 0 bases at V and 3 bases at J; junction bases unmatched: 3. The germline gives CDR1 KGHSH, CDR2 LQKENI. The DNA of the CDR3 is TGTGCCAGCTCACCACCGGGTAGCGGGAGCTACGAGCAGTACTTC. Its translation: CASSPPGSGSYEQYF.

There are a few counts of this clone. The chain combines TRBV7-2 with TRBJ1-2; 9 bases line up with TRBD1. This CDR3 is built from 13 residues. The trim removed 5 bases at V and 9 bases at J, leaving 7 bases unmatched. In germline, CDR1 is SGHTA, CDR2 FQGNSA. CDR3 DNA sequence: TGTGCCAGCAGCCCGGGACAGGGAAACCGCTACACCTTC. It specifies CASSPGQGNRYTF.

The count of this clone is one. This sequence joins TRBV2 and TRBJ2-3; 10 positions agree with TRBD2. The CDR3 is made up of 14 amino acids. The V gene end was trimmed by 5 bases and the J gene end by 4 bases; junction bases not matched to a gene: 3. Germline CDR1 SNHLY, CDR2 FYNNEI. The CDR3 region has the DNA TGTGCCAGCAGTAGCGGGAGGGCCCCAGATACGCAGTATTTT. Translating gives CASSSGRAPDTQYF.

This CDR3 reads CASSPLLETQYF. CDR3 coding DNA: TGTGCCAGCAGCCCCTTATTGGAGACCCAGTACTTC. The chain recombines TRBV5-8 with TRBJ2-5; the D is unclear. V was cut by 4 bases and J by 5 bases, with 9 bases left in between. CDR1 is SGHTS, CDR2 YDEGEE, per germline. The length of the CDR3 is 12 residues.

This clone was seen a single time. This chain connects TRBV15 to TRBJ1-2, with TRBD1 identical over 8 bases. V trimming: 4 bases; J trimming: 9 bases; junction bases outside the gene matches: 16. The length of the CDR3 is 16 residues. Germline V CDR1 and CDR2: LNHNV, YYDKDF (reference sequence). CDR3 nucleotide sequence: TGTGCCACCAGCACGCCCGGCAGACAGGGGAAACAAAGCTACACCTTC. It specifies CATSTPGRQGKQSYTF.

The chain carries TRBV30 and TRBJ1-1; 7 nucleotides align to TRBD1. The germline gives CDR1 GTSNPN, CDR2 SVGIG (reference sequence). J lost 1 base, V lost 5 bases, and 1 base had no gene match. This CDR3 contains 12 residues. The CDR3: CAWGQENTEAFF. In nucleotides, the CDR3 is TGTGCCTGGGGACAGGAGAACACTGAAGCTTTCTTT.

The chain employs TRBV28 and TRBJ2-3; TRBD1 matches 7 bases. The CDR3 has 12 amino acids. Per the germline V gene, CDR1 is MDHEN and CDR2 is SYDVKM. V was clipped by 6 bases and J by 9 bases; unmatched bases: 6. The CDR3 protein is CASRMTTGTQYF. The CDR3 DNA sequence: TGTGCCAGCAGGATGACGACAGGGACGCAGTATTTT.

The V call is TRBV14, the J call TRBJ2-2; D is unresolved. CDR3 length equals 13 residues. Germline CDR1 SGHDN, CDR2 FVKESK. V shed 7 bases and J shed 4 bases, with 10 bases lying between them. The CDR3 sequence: CASNVVGTGELFF. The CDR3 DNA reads TGTGCCAGCAATGTGGTGGGCACCGGGGAGCTGTTTTTT.

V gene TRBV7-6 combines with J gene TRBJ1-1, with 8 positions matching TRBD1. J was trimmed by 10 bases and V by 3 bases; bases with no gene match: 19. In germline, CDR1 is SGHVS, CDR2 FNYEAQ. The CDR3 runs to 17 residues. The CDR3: CASSLMGVLGQGARAFF. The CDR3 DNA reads TGTGCCAGCAGCTTGATGGGCGTGTTGGGGCAGGGGGCGAGAGCTTTCTTT.

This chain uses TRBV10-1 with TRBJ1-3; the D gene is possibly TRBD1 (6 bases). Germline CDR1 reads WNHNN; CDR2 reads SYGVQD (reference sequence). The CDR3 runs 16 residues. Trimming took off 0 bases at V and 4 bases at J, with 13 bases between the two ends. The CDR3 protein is CASSESSAGAGNTIYF. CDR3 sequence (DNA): TGCGCCAGCAGTGAGTCGTCCGCAGGGGCCGGAAACACCATATATTTT.

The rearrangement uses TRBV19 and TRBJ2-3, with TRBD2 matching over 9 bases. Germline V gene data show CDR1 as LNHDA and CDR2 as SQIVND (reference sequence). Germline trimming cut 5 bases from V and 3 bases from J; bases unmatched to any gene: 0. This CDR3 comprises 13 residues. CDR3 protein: CASSLAGTDTQYF. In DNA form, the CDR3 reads TGTGCCAGTAGTCTAGCGGGAACAGATACGCAGTATTTT.

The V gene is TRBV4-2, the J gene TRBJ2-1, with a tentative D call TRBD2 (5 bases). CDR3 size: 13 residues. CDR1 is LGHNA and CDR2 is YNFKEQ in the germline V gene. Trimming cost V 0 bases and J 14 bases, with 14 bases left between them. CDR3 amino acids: CASSQERTDKEFF. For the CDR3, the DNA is TGTGCCAGCAGCCAAGAACGGACTGACAAAGAGTTCTTC.

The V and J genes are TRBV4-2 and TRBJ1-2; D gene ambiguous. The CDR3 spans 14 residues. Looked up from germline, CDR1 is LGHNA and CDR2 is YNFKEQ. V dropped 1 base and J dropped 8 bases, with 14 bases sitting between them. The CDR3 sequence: CASSQVVKGGGYTF. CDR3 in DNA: TGTGCCAGCAGCCAAGTTGTTAAGGGTGGCGGCTACACCTTC.

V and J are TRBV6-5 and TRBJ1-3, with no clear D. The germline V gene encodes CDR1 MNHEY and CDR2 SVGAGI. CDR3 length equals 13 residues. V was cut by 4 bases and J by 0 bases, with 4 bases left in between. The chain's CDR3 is CASSSYSGNTIYF. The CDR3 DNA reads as TGTGCCAGCAGTTCCTACTCTGGAAACACCATATATTTT.

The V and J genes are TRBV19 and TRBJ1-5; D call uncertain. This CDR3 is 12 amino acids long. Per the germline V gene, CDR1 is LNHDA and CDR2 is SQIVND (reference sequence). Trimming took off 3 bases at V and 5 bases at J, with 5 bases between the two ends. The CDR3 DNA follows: TGTGCCAGTAGTATCGAAGATCAGCCCCAGCATTTT. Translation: CASSIEDQPQHF. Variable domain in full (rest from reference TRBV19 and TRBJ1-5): DGGITQSPKYLFRKEGQNVTLSCEQNLNHDAMYWYRQDPGQGLRLIYYSQIVNDFQKGDIAEGYSVSREKKESFPLTVTSAQKNPTAFYLCASSIEDQPQHFGDGTRLSIL.

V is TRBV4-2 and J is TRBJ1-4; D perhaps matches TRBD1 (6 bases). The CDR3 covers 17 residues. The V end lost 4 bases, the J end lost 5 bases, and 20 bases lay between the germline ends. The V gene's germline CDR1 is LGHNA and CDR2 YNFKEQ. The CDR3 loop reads CASSPGEGLRLNEKLFF. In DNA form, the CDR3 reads TGTGCCAGCAGCCCAGGGGAGGGTCTGCGGCTAAATGAAAAACTGTTTTTT.

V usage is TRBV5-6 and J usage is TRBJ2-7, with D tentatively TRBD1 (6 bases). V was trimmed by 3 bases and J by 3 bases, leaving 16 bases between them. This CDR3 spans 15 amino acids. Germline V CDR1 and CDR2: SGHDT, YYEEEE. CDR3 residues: CASSSDRSGFYEQYF. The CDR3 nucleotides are TGTGCCAGCAGCTCCGACAGGAGTGGGTTCTACGAGCAGTACTTC.

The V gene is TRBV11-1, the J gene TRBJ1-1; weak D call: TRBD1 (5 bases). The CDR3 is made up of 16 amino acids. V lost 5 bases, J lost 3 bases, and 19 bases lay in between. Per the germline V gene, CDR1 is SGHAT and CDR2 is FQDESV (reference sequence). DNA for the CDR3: TGTGCCAGCAGCCAAAATAGGGCCGAAGGGGACACTGAAGCTTTCTTT. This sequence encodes CASSQNRAEGDTEAFF. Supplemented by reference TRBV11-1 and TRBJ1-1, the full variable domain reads EAEVAQSPRYKITEKSQAVAFWCDPISGHATLYWYRQILGQGPELLVQFQDESVVDDSQLPKDRFSAERLKGVDSTLKIQPAELGDSAMYLCASSQNRAEGDTEAFFGQGTRLTVV.

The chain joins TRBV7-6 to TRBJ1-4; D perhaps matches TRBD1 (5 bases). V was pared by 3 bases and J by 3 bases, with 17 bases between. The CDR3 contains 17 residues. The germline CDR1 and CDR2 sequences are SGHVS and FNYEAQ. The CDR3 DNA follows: TGTGCCAGCAGCTTTGCCGGGACGATAAGGGCTAATGAAAAACTGTTTTTT. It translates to CASSFAGTIRANEKLFF.

CDR3 sequence: CASSQGAGDYEQYF. In DNA, the CDR3 is TGTGCCAGCAGCCAAGGGGCGGGGGACTACGAGCAGTACTTC. This chain uses TRBV7-3 with TRBJ2-7, with 7 positions matching TRBD2. CDR1 and CDR2 (germline): SGHTA, FQGTGA. The J segment lost 3 bases and the V segment lost 5 bases, leaving 7 bases of the junction unmatched. CDR3 length: 14 amino acids.

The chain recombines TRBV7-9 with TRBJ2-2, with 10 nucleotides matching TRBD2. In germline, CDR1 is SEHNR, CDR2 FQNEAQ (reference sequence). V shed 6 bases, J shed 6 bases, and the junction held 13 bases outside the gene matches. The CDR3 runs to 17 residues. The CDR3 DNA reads TGTGCCAGCAGTTTTGGGGGTCTAGCGGGAGAGGCCGGGGAGCTGTTTTTT. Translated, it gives CASSFGGLAGEAGELFF.